The clone carrying this T cell receptor (beta chain) was seen repeatedly, ten times or more. Its antigen is unknown. As the method for making TCR beta libraries, quantitative 5'-RACE with molecular barcodes was used. Using its own MiXCR run on the 5' RACE reads, TCRdb lists one record per CDR3 protein. The sample yields about 220,000 distinct CDR3 sequences, about 7.3% seen once. V was shortened by 4 bases and J by 5 bases, with 6 bases between the two germline ends. The CDR3 length is 12 residues. Germline V gives CDR1 SGDLS, CDR2 YYNGEE. These data are taken from a study of CD8 T cells in ankylosing spondylitis. Study conclusions and caveats: In ankylosing spondylitis blood, a motif of several highly homologous TCR beta variants appeared characteristic.

The clonotype comes from a male donor with ankylosing spondylitis. The chain couples TRBV9 to TRBJ2-2; D not certain. Sequenced input: blood, either unsorted or a sorted T cell fraction (not recorded which). The CDR3 coding sequence is TGTGCCAGCAGCCAAGGTACCGGGGAGCTGTTTTTT. Translated, it gives CASSQGTGELFF.